This T cell receptor (beta chain) emerged from a study of blood T cells in healthy people across ages. Study-wide results and limits: As age increased, TCR beta diversity per million T cells fell in a roughly linear fashion. Strong correlation linked observed beta diversity and percent naive T cells.

Extraction yielded at least 6 micrograms of total RNA per sample. A sample-barcoded 5' primer and a J-beta primer mix were used in a second PCR of about 7 to 12 cycles. Each cDNA was tagged by a template-switch adaptor containing 12 random nucleotides. Each CDR3 protein gets one entry after TCRdb re-called the 5' RACE reads with MiXCR. This table has fewer than 750,000 distinct CDR3 sequences, 40% to 65% appearing once. To note about this clonotype: Its antigen remains unidentified.

The germline CDR1 and CDR2 sequences are MNHEY and SVGAGI. CDR3 size: 13 residues. V was cut by 6 bases and J by 7 bases, with 16 bases left in between. The specimen was blood. This TCR derives from a woman aged 80 or over in good health. This sequence joins TRBV6-5 and TRBJ2-7; D is uncertain. The CDR3 nucleotides are TGTGCCAGCAGGCTCGACAACTACAATGAGCAGTACTTC. Its protein is CASRLDNYNEQYF.